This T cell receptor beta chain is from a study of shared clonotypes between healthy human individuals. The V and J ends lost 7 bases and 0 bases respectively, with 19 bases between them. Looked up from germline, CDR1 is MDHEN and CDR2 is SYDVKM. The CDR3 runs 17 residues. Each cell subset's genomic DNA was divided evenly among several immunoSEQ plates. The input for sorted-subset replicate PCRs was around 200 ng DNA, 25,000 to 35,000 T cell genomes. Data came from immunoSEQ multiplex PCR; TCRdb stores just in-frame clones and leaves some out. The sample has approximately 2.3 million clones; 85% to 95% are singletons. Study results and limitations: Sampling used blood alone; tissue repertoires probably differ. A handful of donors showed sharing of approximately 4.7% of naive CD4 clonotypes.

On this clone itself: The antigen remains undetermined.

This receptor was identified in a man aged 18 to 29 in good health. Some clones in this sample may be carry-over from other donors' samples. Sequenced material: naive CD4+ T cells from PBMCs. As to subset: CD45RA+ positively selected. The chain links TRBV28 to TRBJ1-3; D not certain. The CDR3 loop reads CASKPGPLLISGNTIYF. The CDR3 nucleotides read TGTGCCAGCAAGCCAGGACCTCTCCTCATCTCTGGAAACACCATATATTTT.